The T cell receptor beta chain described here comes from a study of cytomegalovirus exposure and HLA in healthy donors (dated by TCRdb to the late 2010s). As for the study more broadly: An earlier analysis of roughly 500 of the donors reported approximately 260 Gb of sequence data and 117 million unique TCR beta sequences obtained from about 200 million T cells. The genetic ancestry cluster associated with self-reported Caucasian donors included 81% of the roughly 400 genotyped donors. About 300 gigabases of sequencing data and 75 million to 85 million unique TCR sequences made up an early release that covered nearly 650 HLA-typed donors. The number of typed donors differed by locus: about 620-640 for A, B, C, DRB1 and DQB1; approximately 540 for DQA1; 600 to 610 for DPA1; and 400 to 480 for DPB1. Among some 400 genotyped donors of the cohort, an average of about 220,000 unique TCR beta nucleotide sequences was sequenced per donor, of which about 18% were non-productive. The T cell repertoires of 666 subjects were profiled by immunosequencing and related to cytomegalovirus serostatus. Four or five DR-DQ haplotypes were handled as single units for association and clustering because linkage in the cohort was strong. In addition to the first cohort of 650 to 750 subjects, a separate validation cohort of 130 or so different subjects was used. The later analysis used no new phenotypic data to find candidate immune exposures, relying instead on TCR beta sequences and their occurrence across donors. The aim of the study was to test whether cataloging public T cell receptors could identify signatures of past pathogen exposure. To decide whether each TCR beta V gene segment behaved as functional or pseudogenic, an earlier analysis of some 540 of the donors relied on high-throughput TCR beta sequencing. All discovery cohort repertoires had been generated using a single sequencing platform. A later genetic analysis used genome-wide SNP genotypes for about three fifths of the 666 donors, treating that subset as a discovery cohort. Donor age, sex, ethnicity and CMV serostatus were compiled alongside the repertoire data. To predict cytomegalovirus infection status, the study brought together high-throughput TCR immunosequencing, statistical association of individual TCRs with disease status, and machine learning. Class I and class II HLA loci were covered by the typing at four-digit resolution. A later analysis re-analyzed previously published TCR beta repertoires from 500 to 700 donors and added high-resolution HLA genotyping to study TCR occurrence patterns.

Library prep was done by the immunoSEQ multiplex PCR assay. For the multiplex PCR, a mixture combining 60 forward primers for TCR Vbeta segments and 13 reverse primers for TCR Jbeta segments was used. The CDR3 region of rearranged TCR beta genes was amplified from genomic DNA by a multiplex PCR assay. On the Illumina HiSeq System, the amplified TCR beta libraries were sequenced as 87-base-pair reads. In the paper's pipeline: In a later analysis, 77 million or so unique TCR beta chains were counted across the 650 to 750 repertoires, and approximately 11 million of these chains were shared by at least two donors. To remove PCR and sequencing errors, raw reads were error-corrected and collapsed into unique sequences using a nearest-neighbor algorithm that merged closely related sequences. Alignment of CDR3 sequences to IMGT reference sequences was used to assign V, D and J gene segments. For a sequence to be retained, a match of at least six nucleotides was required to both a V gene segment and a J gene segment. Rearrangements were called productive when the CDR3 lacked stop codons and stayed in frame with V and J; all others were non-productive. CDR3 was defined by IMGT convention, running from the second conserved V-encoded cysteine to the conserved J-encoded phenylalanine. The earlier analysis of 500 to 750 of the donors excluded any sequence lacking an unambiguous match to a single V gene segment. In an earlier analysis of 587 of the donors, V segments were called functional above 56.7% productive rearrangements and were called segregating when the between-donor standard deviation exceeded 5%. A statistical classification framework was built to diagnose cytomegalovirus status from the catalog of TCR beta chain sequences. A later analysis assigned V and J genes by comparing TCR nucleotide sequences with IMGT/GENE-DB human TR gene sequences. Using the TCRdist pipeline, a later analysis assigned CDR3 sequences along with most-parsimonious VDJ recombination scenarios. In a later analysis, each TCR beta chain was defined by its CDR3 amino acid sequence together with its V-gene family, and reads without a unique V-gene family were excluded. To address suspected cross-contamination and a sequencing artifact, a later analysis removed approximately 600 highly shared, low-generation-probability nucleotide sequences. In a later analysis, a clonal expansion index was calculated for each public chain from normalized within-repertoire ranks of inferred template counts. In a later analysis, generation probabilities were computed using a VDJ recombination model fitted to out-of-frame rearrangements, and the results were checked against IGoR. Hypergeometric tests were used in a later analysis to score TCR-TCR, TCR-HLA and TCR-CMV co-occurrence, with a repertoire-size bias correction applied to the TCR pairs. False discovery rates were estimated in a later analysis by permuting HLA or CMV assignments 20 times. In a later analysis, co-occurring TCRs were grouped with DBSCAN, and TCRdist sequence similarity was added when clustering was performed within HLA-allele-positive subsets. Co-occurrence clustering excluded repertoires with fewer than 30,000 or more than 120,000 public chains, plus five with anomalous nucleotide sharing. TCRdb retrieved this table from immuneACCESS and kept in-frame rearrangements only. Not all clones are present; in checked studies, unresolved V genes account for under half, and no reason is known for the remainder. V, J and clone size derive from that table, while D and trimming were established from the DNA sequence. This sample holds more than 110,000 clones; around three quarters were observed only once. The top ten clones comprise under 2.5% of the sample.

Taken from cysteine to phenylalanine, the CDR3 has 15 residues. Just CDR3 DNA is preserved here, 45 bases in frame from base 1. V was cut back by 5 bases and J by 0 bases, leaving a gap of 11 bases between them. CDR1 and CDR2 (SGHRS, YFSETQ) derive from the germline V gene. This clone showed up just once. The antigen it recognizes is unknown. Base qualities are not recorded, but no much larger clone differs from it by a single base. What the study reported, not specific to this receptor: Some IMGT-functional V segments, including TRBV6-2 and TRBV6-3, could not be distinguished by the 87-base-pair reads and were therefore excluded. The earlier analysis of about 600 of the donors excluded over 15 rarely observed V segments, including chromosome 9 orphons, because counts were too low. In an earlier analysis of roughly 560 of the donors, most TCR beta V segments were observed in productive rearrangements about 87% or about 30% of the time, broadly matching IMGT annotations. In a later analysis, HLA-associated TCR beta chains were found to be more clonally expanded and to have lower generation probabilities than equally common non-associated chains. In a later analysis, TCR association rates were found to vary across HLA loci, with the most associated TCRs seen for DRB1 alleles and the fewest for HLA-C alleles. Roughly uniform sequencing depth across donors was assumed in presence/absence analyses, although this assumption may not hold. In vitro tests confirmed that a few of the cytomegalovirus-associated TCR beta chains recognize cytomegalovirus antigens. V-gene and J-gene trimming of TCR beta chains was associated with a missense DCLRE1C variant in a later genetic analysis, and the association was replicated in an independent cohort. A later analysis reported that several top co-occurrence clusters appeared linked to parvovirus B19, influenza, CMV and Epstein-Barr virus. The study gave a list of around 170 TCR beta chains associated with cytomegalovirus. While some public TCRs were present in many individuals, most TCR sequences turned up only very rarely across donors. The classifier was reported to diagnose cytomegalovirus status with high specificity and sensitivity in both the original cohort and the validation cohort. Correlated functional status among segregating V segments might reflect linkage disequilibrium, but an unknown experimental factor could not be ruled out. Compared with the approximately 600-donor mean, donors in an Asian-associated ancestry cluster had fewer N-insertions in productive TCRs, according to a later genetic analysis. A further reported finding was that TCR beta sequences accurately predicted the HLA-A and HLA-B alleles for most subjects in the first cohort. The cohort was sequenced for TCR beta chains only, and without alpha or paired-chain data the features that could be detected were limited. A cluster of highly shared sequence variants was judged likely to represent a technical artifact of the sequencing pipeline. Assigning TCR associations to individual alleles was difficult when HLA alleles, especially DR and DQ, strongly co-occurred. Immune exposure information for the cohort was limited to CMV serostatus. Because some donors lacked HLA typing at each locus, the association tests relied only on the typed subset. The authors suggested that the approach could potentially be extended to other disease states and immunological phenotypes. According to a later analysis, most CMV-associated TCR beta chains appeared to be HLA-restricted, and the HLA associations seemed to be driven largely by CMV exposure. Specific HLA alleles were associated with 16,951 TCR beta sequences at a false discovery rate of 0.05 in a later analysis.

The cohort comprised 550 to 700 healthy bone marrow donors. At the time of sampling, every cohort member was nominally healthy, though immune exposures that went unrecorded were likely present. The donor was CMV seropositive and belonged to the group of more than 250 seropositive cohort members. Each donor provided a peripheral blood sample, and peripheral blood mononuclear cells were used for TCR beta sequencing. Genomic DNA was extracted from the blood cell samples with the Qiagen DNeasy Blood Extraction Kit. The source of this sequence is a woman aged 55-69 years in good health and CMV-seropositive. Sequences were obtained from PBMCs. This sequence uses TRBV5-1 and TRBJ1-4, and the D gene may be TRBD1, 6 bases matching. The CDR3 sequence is CASSTGHATNEKLFF. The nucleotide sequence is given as TGCGCCAGCAGTACAGGGCACGCAACTAATGAAAAACTGTTTTTT.